This T cell receptor beta chain was identified during a study of Ad26.COV2.S vaccination and SARS-CoV-2 variants. Study results and limitations: Responses of spike-specific T cells (both CD8+ and CD4+) reportedly showed substantial breadth after vaccination. Whether participants received vaccine or placebo, their non-spike TCR breadth was similar.

The V segment lost 0 bases and the J segment 6 bases; nucleotides outside the gene matches: 8. CDR1 and CDR2 from the germline V gene are SGHNT and YYREEE (reference sequence). The CDR3 loop spans 16 amino acids. Sequencing was performed with immunoSEQ multiplex PCR; in TCRdb, only in-frame clones are kept and a portion is missing. The sample includes more than 300,000 clones, about 89% seen only once; the top ten take approximately 4.5%. This clone is a singleton in its sample. Its antigen is undetermined. Treatment specified: 15 to 20 received Ad26.COV2.S at low or high dose, single or two shots; roughly 5 received placebo; per-sample allocation not given. Collection of samples fell on day 63 after the first vaccine or placebo injection.

Here the sequenced sample was peripheral blood, taken in a trial of Ad26.COV2.S vaccine versus placebo. This chain uses TRBV5-4 with TRBJ2-2, with 7 bases matching TRBD2. The source of this sequence is a person between 18 and 65 years old who received the Ad26.COV2.S COVID-19 vaccine or a placebo. CDR3 residues: CASSLGGSASPGELFF. DNA for the CDR3: TGTGCCAGCAGCTTGGGCGGGAGTGCGTCCCCCGGGGAGCTGTTTTTT.